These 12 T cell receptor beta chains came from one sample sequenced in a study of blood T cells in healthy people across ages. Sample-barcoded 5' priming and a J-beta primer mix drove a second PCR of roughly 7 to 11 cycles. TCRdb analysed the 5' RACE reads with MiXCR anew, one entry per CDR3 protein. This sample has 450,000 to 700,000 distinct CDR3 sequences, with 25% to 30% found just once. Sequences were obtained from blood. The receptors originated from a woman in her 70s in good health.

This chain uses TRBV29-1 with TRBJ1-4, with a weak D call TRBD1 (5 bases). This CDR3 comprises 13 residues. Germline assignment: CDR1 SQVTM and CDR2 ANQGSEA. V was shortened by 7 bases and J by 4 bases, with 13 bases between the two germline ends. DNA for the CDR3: TGCAGCGCATCGGGGCAGAGTAATGAAAAACTGTTTTTT. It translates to CSASGQSNEKLFF.

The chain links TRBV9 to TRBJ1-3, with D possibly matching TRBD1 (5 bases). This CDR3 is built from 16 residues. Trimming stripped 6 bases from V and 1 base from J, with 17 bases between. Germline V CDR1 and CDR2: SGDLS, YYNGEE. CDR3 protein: CASTRTFGSSGNTIYF. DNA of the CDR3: TGTGCCAGCACCAGGACATTCGGTTCATCTGGAAACACCATATATTTT.

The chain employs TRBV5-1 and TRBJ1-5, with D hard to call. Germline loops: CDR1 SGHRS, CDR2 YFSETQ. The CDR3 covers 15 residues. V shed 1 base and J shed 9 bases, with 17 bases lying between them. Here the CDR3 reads CASSLSGNEYRPQHF. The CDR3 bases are TGCGCCAGCAGCTTGAGTGGGAATGAGTATCGGCCCCAGCATTTT. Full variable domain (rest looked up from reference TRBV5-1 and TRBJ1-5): KAGVTQTPRYLIKTRGQQVTLSCSPISGHRSVSWYQQTPGQGLQFLFEYFSETQRNKGNFPGRFSGRQFSNSRSEMNVSTLELGDSALYLCASSLSGNEYRPQHFGDGTRLSIL.

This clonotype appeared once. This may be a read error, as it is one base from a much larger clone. CDR3 residues: CASTSGTSGGDIQYF. In DNA, the CDR3 is TGCGCCAGCACCTCAGGGACTAGCGGGGGTGACATTCAGTACTTC. The V gene is TRBV5-1, the J gene TRBJ2-4; 14 bases match TRBD2. Trimming at V came to 6 bases and at J to 8 bases, leaving 7 bases not matched to a gene. The germline gives CDR1 SGHRS, CDR2 YFSETQ. The CDR3 totals 15 residues.

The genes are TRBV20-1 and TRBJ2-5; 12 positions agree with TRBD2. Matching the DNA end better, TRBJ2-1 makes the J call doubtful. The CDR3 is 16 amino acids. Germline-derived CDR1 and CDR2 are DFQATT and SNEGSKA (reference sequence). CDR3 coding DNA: TGCAGTGCTAGAACGGCTAGCGGGGGGGCCCGCAATGAGCAGTTCTTC. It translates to CSARTASGGARNEQFF.

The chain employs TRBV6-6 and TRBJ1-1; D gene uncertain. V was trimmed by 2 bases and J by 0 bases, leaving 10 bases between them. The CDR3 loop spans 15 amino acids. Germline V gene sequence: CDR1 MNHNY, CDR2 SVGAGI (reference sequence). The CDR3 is CASSYILRVNTEAFF. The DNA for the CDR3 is TGTGCCAGCAGTTACATCTTACGTGTGAACACTGAAGCTTTCTTT.

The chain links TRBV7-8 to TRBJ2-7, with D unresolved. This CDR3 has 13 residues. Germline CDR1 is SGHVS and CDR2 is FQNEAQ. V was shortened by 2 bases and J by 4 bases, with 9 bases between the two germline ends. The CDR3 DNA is TGTGCCAGCAGCTTACATTCGAGATACGAGCAGTACTTC. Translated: CASSLHSRYEQYF.

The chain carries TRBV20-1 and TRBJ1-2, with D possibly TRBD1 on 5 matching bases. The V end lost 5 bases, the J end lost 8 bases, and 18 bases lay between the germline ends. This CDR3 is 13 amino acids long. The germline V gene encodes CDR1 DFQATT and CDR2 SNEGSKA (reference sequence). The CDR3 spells CSAADTGLGGYTF. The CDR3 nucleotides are TGCAGTGCTGCCGACACAGGACTTGGCGGCTACACCTTC.

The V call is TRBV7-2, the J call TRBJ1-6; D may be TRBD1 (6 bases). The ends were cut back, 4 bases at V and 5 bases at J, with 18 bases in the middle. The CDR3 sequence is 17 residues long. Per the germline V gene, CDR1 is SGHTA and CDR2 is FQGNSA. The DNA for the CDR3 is TGTGCCAGCAGCTACGCCCCACAGGGCTTGGATAATTCACCCCTCCACTTT. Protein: CASSYAPQGLDNSPLHF.

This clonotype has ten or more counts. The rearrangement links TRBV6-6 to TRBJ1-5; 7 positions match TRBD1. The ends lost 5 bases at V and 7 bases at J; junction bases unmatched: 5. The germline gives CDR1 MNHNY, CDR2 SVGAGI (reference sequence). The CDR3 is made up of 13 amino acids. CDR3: CASSGTVEQPQHF. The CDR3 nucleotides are TGTGCCAGCAGTGGGACAGTTGAACAGCCCCAGCATTTT.

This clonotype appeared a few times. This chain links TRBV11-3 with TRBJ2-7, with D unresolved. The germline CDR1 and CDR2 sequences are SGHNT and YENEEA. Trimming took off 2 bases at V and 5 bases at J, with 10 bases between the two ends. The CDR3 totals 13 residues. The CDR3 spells CASSLMTVDEQYF. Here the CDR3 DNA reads TGTGCCAGCAGCTTAATGACGGTGGACGAGCAGTACTTC.

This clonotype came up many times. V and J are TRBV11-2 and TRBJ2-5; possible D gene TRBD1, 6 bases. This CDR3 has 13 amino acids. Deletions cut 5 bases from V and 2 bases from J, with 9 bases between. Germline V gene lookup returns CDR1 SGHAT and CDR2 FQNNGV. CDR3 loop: CASSQGHQETQYF. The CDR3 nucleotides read TGTGCCAGCAGCCAGGGACATCAAGAGACCCAGTACTTC.